Listed here are 27 T cell receptor beta chains from one sample, sequenced in a study of T cell changes during pregnancy in multiple sclerosis. Sequencing used immunoSEQ multiplex PCR; TCRdb keeps in-frame clones, though not all of them. The sample has more than 65,000 clones; 80% to 95% are singletons. Sequenced here: peripheral blood, sampled in the first trimester of pregnancy. All receptors come from a female donor with multiple sclerosis, enrolled in a pregnancy study.

The chain recombines TRBV18 with TRBJ2-2; unclear D gene. V lost 3 bases and J lost 7, with 12 bases in between. Germline CDR1 KGHSH, CDR2 LQKENI. CDR3 size: 14 residues. The CDR3 reads CASSPGSQDGELFF. The CDR3 DNA follows: TGTGCCAGCTCACCGGGCAGTCAAGACGGGGAGCTGTTTTTT.

The sample holds one count of this clone. This chain connects TRBV13 to TRBJ2-7; 8 nucleotides agree with TRBD1. CDR1 PRHDT and CDR2 FYEKMQ come from the germline V gene (reference sequence). The CDR3 has 15 residues. J was trimmed by 7 bases and V by 7 bases; bases with no gene match: 15. DNA of the CDR3: TGTGCCAGCACCTGGGGCGGCCAGGGGGCGCGGGAGCAGTACTTC. Residues: CASTWGGQGAREQYF.

The J gene is TRBJ2-1, the V gene TRBV27, with 7 bases identical to TRBD1. J was trimmed by 6 bases and V by 4 bases; bases with no gene match: 9. The CDR3 has 15 amino acids. CDR1 and CDR2 from the germline V gene are MNHEY and SMNVEV (reference sequence). The CDR3 here is CASSWDRWPPNEQFF. CDR3 bases: TGTGCCAGCAGTTGGGACAGATGGCCCCCCAATGAGCAGTTCTTC.

This clone has a handful of counts. This chain's CDR3 is CASSSLGGLSPLHF. CDR3 DNA: TGTGCCAGCAGCTCACTCGGCGGGTTGTCGCCCCTCCACTTT. The chain joins TRBV7-3 to TRBJ1-6; D call uncertain. CDR1 is SGHTA, CDR2 FQGTGA, per germline. V lost 4 bases to trimming and J lost 13 bases, with 17 bases between them. The CDR3 extends over 14 amino acids.

V is TRBV11-2 and J is TRBJ2-7, with 12 bases fitting TRBD1. This CDR3 contains 16 residues. CDR1 SGHAT and CDR2 FQNNGV come from the germline V gene. J lost 3 bases, V lost 5 bases, and 8 bases had no gene match. CDR3 in amino acids: CASSPAGTGGVYEQYF. DNA for the CDR3: TGTGCCAGCAGCCCGGCCGGGACAGGGGGCGTCTACGAGCAGTACTTC. The variable domain in full, with the rest retrieved from reference TRBV11-2 and TRBJ2-7, is EAGVAQSPRYKIIEKRQSVAFWCNPISGHATLYWYQQILGQGPKLLIQFQNNGVVDDSQLPKDRFSAERLKGVDSTLKIQPAKLEDSAVYLCASSPAGTGGVYEQYFGPGTRLTVT.

The chain joins TRBV7-8 to TRBJ1-3; no reliable D call. Germline CDR1 is SGHVS and CDR2 is FQNEAQ. V shed 3 bases and J shed 1 base, with 7 bases lying between them. The CDR3 covers 14 residues. The chain's CDR3 is CASSLGGSGNTIYF. The DNA of the CDR3 is TGTGCCAGCAGCTTGGGAGGGTCTGGAAACACCATATATTTT.

The V gene is TRBV7-6, the J gene TRBJ1-1; TRBD1 aligns across 7 bases. The CDR3 is 16 amino acids. V lost 0 bases, J lost 5 bases, and 9 bases stayed unmatched. Germline V lookup: CDR1 SGHVS, CDR2 FNYEAQ. The DNA of the CDR3 is TGTGCCAGCAGCTTAGCGACAGGGCTTGTTGGAACTGAAGCTTTCTTT. Its translation is CASSLATGLVGTEAFF.

The chain is built from TRBV5-6 and TRBJ1-3; D remains unclear. This CDR3 is 16 amino acids long. V was pared by 3 bases and J by 2 bases, with 15 bases between. Germline CDR1 SGHDT, CDR2 YYEEEE. This CDR3 is CASSSFRGRPGNTIYF. Here the CDR3 DNA reads TGTGCCAGCAGCTCATTCAGAGGTAGGCCTGGAAACACCATATATTTT. The full variable domain, in which reference TRBV5-6 and TRBJ1-3 provide the parts outside the CDR3, is DAGVTQSPTHLIKTRGQQVTLRCSPKSGHDTVSWYQQALGQGPQFIFQYYEEEERQRGNFPDRFSGHQFPNYSSELNVNALLLGDSALYLCASSSFRGRPGNTIYFGEGSWLTVV.

This rearrangement joins TRBV7-9 to TRBJ1-1; D uncertain. CDR3 length: 16 amino acids. Looked up from germline, CDR1 is SEHNR and CDR2 is FQNEAQ (reference sequence). Trimming removed 4 bases at V and 3 bases at J, with 18 bases between. This chain's CDR3 is CASSSPPGGRDTEAFF. As DNA, the CDR3 is TGTGCCAGCAGCTCCCCCCCGGGCGGGAGGGACACTGAAGCTTTCTTT.

The chain carries TRBV28 and TRBJ1-1; TRBD1 matches 7 bases. There are 14 residues in the CDR3. Trimming cost V 7 bases and J 3 bases; bases outside gene matches: 8. Germline CDR1 MDHEN, CDR2 SYDVKM. The CDR3 bases are TGTGCCAGCACTACACAGGGGCCCTACACTGAAGCTTTCTTT. Translation gives CASTTQGPYTEAFF.

The V call is TRBV4-2, the J call TRBJ1-1; D uncertain. The CDR3 consists of 14 residues. Looked up from germline, CDR1 is LGHNA and CDR2 is YNFKEQ. Trimming took 4 bases from V and 1 from J, leaving 10 bases between them. As DNA, the CDR3 is TGTGCCAGCAGCCCTAGATCCTCGAACACTGAAGCTTTCTTT. Its translation: CASSPRSSNTEAFF.

V and J are TRBV4-3 and TRBJ2-7; possibly TRBD1 for D (6 bases). V was clipped by 0 bases and J by 7 bases, with 19 bases between them. The CDR3 is made up of 16 amino acids. CDR1 and CDR2 (germline): LGHNA, YSLEER. The CDR3 region is CASSQDGDIPSREQYF. In DNA, the CDR3 is TGCGCCAGCAGCCAAGACGGGGACATCCCGTCTCGGGAGCAGTACTTC.

In this sample, this clone turned up a few times. This chain joins TRBV20-1 and TRBJ1-1; D gene ambiguous. The V and J ends lost 0 bases and 6 bases respectively, with 5 bases between them. The CDR3 is 11 residues long. The V gene's germline CDR1 is DFQATT and CDR2 SNEGSKA (reference sequence). CDR3 in amino acids: CSARESAEAFF. As DNA, the CDR3 is TGCAGTGCTAGAGAAAGCGCTGAAGCTTTCTTT.

This clone was detected once. CDR3 sequence (DNA): TGTGCCAGCAGCTATAGGGGGAGCACAGATACGCAGTATTTT. It translates to CASSYRGSTDTQYF. The chain couples TRBV5-5 to TRBJ2-3; D is possibly TRBD1 (6 bases). This CDR3 contains 14 residues. V lost 3 bases, J lost 0 bases, and 8 bases lay in between. Germline values: CDR1 SGHKS, CDR2 YYEKEE (reference sequence).

In its sample, this clone was seen once. V usage is TRBV5-1 and J usage is TRBJ2-1, with a possible D match to TRBD2 (6 bases). The CDR3 is 14 amino acids. V shed 4 bases and J shed 9 bases, with 17 bases lying between them. Germline CDR1 reads SGHRS; CDR2 reads YFSETQ. The DNA of the CDR3 is TGCGCCAGCAGCCCGGAGGGGCTAGCGATTGAGCAGTTCTTC. Protein product: CASSPEGLAIEQFF.

The V gene is TRBV12-5, the J gene TRBJ1-1; unclear D gene. V was pared by 5 bases and J by 10 bases, with 11 bases between. CDR3 length: 11 residues. CDR1 and CDR2 from the germline V gene are LGHNT and FRNRAP. The CDR3 is CASGPREGAFF. The CDR3 region has the DNA TGTGCTAGTGGTCCTCGTGAGGGAGCTTTCTTT.

The gene calls are TRBV4-1 and TRBJ1-2; 9 bases match TRBD1. Germline CDR1 MGHRA, CDR2 YSYEKL. J was trimmed by 5 bases and V by 3 bases; bases with no gene match: 7. CDR3 length: 15 amino acids. In DNA, the CDR3 is TGCGCCAGCAGCCACCCGGACAGGGGCATATATGGCTACACCTTC. This codes for CASSHPDRGIYGYTF.

CDR3 DNA: TGTGCCAGCAGCTTAGGGGGGGGAGCGAACACCGGGGAGCTGTTTTTT. It yields the protein CASSLGGGANTGELFF. V gene TRBV7-7 combines with J gene TRBJ2-2, with 7 bases aligning to TRBD2. J lost 0 bases, V lost 1 base, and 2 bases had no gene match. The CDR3 has 16 residues. Looked up from germline, CDR1 is SSHAT and CDR2 is FNYEAQ (reference sequence).

The V and J genes are TRBV7-9 and TRBJ1-1, with a tentative D call TRBD1 (6 bases). The CDR3 runs 16 residues. CDR1 is SEHNR, CDR2 FQNEAQ, per germline (reference sequence). V lost 4 bases to trimming and J lost 3 bases, with 18 bases between them. The CDR3 nucleotides read TGTGCCAGCAGCTCTAATATCAGGGGTTCGGACACTGAAGCTTTCTTT. As protein: CASSSNIRGSDTEAFF.

In this sample, this clone turned up a few times. The chain couples TRBV27 to TRBJ1-1; 7 nucleotides line up with TRBD1. The trim removed 4 bases at V and 0 bases at J, leaving 2 bases unmatched. The germline V gene has CDR1 MNHEY and CDR2 SMNVEV (reference sequence). The CDR3 covers 14 residues. The CDR3: CASSYTGVNTEAFF. The CDR3 nucleotides read TGTGCCAGCAGTTACACAGGGGTGAACACTGAAGCTTTCTTT.

This chain connects TRBV7-2 to TRBJ2-5, with D possibly matching TRBD1 (6 bases). CDR3 length equals 13 residues. Germline CDR1 SGHTA, CDR2 FQGNSA. Trimming left V 3 bases short and J 5 bases short, with 10 bases between. The CDR3 DNA reads TGTGCCAGCAGCTTTACTAGGGGGGAGACCCAGTACTTC. Translated, it gives CASSFTRGETQYF.

CDR3 sequence reads: CASSFGTAVNYGYTF. CDR3 in DNA: TGTGCCAGCAGTTTCGGGACAGCTGTGAACTATGGCTACACCTTC. The chain employs TRBV28 and TRBJ1-2; 7 bases align to TRBD1. This CDR3 is 15 amino acids long. CDR1 and CDR2 from the germline V gene are MDHEN and SYDVKM. After removal of 3 bases from V and 2 bases from J, the junction contained 6 bases not matched to a gene.

This chain joins TRBV27 and TRBJ2-1, with 12 bases fitting TRBD2. The CDR3 runs 15 residues. J gave up 6 bases and V 7 bases, and 7 bases lay outside the gene matches. Germline lookup yields CDR1 MNHEY and CDR2 SMNVEV (reference sequence). The CDR3 coding sequence is TGTGCCAGCATGGGACTAGCGGGTTCGGGCAATGAGCAGTTCTTC. As protein: CASMGLAGSGNEQFF.

The sample holds one count of this clone. This chain links TRBV11-2 with TRBJ2-2; the D gene is possibly TRBD2 (5 bases). Germline CDR1 is SGHAT and CDR2 is FQNNGV. This CDR3 is built from 16 residues. V gave up 1 base and J gave up 5 bases, with 14 bases separating them. CDR3 sequence: CASSLVRSGLTGELFF. CDR3 DNA sequence: TGTGCCAGCAGCTTAGTTAGGAGCGGACTTACCGGGGAGCTGTTTTTT.

CDR3 protein: CASSSAGGVGNQPQHF. The CDR3 DNA follows: TGTGCCAGCAGTTCGGCGGGAGGGGTTGGCAATCAGCCCCAGCATTTT. This chain links TRBV27 with TRBJ1-5; tentative D call: TRBD1 (5 bases). The CDR3 spans 16 residues. CDR1 MNHEY and CDR2 SMNVEV come from the germline V gene (reference sequence). V gave up 4 bases and J gave up 2 bases, with 15 bases separating them.

The rearrangement joins TRBV4-1 to TRBJ1-1; D is perhaps TRBD1 (5 bases). The CDR3 spans 12 residues. CDR1 and CDR2 (germline): MGHRA, YSYEKL. V dropped 1 base and J dropped 8 bases, with 8 bases sitting between them. The CDR3 reads CASSQGSGEAFF. Here the CDR3 DNA reads TGCGCCAGCAGCCAAGGATCAGGGGAAGCTTTCTTT.

This chain joins TRBV2 and TRBJ2-7; a weak D match, TRBD1 (5 bases). This CDR3 has 12 amino acids. Germline CDR1 is SNHLY and CDR2 is FYNNEI. V lost 8 bases and J lost 3, with 11 bases in between. CDR3: CASGQGRYEQYF. In DNA, the CDR3 is TGTGCCAGCGGGCAGGGCCGCTACGAGCAGTACTTC.